This TCR beta chain was captured in a study of Graves' ophthalmopathy and Graves' hyperthyroidism. TCR beta CDR3 amplification used RNA transcripts. The authors performed first-round RT-PCR with HTBI primers and then a second-round multiplex PCR. MiXCR, run by TCRdb on the multiplex PCR reads, gives a single entry per CDR3 protein. The table has about 620,000 distinct CDR3 sequences, 20% to 25% seen once. The CDR3 extends over 15 amino acids. V lost 4 bases and J lost 9, with 22 bases in between. Per germline, CDR1 MNHNS and CDR2 SASEGT. As for this clonotype: Its antigen remains unknown.

The study's findings and limits: The 13-signature model separated ophthalmopathy from stable hyperthyroidism at 85% to 90% sensitivity and around 81% specificity. As the model predicted ophthalmopathy progression, it achieved a sensitivity of 70% to 71% and a specificity of around 73%.

The chain links TRBV6-1 to TRBJ2-7; D may be TRBD1 (6 bases). What was sequenced was peripheral blood. The origin of this receptor is a woman aged 18-29 years with stable Graves' hyperthyroidism. Some clones in this sample may be carry-over from other donors' samples. CDR3 residues: CASSASGQPYESQYF. DNA for the CDR3: TGTGCCAGCAGTGCCTCGGGACAACCCTACGAGTCGCAGTACTTC.